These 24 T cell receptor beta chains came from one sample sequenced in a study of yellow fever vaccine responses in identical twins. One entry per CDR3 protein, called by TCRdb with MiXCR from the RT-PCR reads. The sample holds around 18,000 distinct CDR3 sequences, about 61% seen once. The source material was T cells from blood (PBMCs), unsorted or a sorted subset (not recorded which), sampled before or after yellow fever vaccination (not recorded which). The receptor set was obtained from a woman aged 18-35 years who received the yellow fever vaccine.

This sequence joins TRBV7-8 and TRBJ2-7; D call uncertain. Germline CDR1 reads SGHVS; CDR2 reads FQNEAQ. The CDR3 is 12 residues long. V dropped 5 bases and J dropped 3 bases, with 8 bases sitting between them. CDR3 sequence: CASSTTLYEQYF. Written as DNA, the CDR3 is TGTGCCAGCAGCACGACCCTCTACGAGCAGTACTTC.

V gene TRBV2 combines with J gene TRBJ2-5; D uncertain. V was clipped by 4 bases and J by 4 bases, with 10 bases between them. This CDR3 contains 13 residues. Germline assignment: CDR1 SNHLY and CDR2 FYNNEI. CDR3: CASSGFRRETQYF. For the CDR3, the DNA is TGTGCCAGCAGTGGATTCAGGAGAGAGACCCAGTACTTC. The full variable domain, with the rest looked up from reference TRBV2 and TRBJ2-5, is EPEVTQTPSHQVTQMGQEVILRCVPISNHLYFYWYRQILGQKVEFLVSFYNNEISEKSEIFDDQFSVERPDGSNFTLKIRSTKLEDSAMYFCASSGFRRETQYFGPGTRLLVL.

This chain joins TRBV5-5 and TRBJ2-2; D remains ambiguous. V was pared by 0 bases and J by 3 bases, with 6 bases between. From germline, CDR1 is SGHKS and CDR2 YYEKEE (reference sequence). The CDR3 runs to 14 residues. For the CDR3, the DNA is TGTGCCAGCAGCTTGGTTGAAGACACCGGGGAGCTGTTTTTT. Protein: CASSLVEDTGELFF. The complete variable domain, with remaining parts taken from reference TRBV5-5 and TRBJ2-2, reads DAGVTQSPTHLIKTRGQQVTLRCSPISGHKSVSWYQQVLGQGPQFIFQYYEKEERGRGNFPDRFSARQFPNYSSELNVNALLLGDSALYLCASSLVEDTGELFFGEGSRLTVL.

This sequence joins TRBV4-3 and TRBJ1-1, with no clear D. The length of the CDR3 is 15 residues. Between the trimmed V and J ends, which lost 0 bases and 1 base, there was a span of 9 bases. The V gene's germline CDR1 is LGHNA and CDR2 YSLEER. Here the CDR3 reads CASSQDIGRNTEAFF. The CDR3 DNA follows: TGCGCCAGCAGCCAAGACATCGGCAGGAACACTGAAGCTTTCTTT.

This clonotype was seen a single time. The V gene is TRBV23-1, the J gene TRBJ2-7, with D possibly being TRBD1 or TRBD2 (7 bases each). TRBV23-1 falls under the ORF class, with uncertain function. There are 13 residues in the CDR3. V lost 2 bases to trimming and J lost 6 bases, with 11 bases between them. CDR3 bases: TGCGCCAGCAGTCAAGCAGGGGGGGGCGAGCAGTACTTC. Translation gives CASSQAGGGEQYF.

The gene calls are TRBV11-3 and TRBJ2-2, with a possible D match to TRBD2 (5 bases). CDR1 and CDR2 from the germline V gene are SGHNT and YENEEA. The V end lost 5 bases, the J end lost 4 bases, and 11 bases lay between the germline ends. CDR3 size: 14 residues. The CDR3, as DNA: TGTGCCAGCAGCCCCTTGAGCGGCACCGGGGAGCTGTTTTTT. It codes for CASSPLSGTGELFF.

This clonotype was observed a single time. CDR3: CASSQEAQIAGIEQFF. The DNA of the CDR3 is TGCGCCAGCAGCCAAGAAGCCCAGATAGCGGGAATTGAGCAGTTCTTC. This sequence joins TRBV4-1 and TRBJ2-1; 8 bases align to TRBD2. CDR1 is MGHRA and CDR2 is YSYEKL in the germline V gene. The ends lost 0 bases at V and 9 bases at J; junction bases unmatched: 10. The CDR3 covers 16 residues.

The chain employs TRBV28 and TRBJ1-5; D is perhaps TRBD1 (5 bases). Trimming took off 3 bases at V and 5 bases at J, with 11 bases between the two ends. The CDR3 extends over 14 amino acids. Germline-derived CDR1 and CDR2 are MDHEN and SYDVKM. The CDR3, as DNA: TGTGCCAGCAGTTTCTTGGGACGGGATCAGCCCCAGCATTTT. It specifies CASSFLGRDQPQHF.

The CDR3 sequence: CSASSTTSSYEQYV. In nucleotides, the CDR3 is TGCAGTGCTAGTTCTACTACAAGCTCCTACGAGCAGTACGTC. The gene calls are TRBV20-1 and TRBJ2-7; D is uncertain. Germline loops: CDR1 DFQATT, CDR2 SNEGSKA (reference sequence). V lost 3 bases to trimming and J lost 0 bases, with 12 bases between them. CDR3 length: 14 amino acids.

In DNA form, the CDR3 reads TGTGCCAGCAGCAACGCACTGGCAGATACGCAGTATTTT. Protein: CASSNALADTQYF. The chain carries TRBV11-2 and TRBJ2-3, with D uncertain. The V gene's germline CDR1 is SGHAT and CDR2 FQNNGV. The CDR3 consists of 13 residues. Trimming cost V 5 bases and J 4 bases, with 10 bases left between them.

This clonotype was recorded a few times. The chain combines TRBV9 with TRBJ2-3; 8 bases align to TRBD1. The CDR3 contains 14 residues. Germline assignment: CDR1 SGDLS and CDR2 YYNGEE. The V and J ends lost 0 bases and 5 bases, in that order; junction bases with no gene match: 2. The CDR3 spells CASSVVGTGDTQYF. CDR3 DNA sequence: TGTGCCAGCAGCGTAGTCGGGACAGGAGATACGCAGTATTTT.

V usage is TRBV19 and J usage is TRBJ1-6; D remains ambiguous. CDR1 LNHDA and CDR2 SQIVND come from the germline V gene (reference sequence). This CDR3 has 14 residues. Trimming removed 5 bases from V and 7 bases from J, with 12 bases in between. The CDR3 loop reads CASSPLDGNSPLHF. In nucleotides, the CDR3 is TGTGCCAGTAGTCCACTAGACGGAAATTCACCCCTCCACTTT.

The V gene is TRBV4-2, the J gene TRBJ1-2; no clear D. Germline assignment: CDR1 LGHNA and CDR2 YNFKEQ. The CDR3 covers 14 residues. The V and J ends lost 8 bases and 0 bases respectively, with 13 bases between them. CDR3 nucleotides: TGTGCCAGCGCTGGAGGAGGGACTAACTATGGCTACACCTTC. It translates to CASAGGGTNYGYTF.

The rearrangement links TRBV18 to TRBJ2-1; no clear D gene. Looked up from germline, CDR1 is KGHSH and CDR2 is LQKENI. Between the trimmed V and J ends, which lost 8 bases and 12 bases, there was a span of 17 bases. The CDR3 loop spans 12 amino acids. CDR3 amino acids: CASTAVTRLQFF. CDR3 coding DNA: TGTGCCAGCACTGCAGTGACCAGGCTGCAGTTCTTC.

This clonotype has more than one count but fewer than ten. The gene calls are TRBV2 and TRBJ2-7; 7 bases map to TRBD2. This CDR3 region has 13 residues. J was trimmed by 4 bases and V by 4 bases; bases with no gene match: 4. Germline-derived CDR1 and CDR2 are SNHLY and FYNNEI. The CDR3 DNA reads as TGTGCCAGCAGTGCAGCTAGCGGTTACGAGCAGTACTTC. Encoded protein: CASSAASGYEQYF.

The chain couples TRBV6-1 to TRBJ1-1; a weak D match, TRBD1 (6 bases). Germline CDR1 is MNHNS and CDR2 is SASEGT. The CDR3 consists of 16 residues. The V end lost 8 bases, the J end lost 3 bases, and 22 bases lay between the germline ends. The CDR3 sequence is CASYQGRGMGYTEAFF. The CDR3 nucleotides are TGTGCCAGCTACCAGGGGAGGGGAATGGGTTACACTGAAGCTTTCTTT.

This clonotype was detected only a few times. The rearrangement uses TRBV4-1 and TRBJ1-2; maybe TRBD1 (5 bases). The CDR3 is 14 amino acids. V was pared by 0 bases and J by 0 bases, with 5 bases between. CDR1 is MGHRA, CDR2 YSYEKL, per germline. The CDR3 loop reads CASSQEQANYGYTF. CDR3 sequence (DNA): TGCGCCAGCAGCCAAGAACAGGCTAACTATGGCTACACCTTC.

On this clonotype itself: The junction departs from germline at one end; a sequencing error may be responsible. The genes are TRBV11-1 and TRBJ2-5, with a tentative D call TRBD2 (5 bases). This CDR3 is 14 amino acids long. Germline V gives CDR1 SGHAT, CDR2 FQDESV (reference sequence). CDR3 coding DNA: TGTGCCAGCACCTTAGCGATCACGCAAGAGACCCAGTACTTC. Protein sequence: CASTLAITQETQYF. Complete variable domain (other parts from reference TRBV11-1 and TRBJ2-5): EAEVAQSPRYKITEKSQAVAFWCDPISGHATLYWYRQILGQGPELLVQFQDESVVDDSQLPKDRFSAERLKGVDSTLKIQPAELGDSAMYLCASTLAITQETQYFGPGTRLLVL.

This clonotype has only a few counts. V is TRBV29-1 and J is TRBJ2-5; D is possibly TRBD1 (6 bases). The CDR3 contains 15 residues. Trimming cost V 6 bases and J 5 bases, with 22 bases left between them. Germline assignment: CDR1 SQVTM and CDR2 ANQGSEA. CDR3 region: CSVTPSQGLGETQYF. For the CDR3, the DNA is TGCAGCGTAACCCCCTCGCAGGGGCTGGGGGAGACCCAGTACTTC. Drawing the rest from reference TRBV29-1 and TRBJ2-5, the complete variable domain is SAVISQKPSRDICQRGTSLTIQCQVDSQVTMMFWYRQQPGQSLTLIATANQGSEATYESGFVIDKFPISRPNLTFSTLTVSNMSPEDSSIYLCSVTPSQGLGETQYFGPGTRLLVL.

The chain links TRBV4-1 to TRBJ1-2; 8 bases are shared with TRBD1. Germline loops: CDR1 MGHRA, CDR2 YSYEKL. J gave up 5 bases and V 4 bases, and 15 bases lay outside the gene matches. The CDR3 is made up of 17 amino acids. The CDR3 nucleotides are TGCGCCAGCAGCCCCAGAGAGGGGGCAGGGGGCTCTTATGGCTACACCTTC. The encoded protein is CASSPREGAGGSYGYTF.

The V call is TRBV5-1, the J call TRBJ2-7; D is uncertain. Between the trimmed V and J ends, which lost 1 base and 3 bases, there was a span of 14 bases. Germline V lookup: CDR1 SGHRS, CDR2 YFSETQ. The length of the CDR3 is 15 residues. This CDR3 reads CASSLKCPYVYEQYF. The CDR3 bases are TGCGCCAGCAGCTTGAAGTGTCCATATGTCTACGAGCAGTACTTC.

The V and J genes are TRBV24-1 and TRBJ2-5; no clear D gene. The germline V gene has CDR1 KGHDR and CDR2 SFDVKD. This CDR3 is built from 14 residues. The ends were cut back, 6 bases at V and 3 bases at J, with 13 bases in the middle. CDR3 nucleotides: TGTGCCACCAGTAACCCCGATGGAAAAGAGACCCAGTACTTC. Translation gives CATSNPDGKETQYF.

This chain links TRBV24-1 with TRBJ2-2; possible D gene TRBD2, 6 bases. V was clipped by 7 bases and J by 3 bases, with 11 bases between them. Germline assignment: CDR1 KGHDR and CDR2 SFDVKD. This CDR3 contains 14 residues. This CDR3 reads CATRGGLDTGELFF. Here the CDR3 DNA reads TGTGCCACCAGAGGAGGGTTGGACACCGGGGAGCTGTTTTTT.

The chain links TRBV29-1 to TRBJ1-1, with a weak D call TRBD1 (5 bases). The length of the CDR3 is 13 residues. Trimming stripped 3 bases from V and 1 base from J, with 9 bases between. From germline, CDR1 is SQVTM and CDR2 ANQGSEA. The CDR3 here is CSVEGVGNTEAFF. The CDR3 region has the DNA TGCAGCGTTGAGGGGGTCGGGAACACTGAAGCTTTCTTT.